A selection of T cell receptor beta chains follows, all from one sample in a study of early T cells in non-severe SARS-CoV-2 infection. One entry per CDR3 protein results from TCRdb running MiXCR on the 5' RACE reads. The table includes 70,000 to 90,000 distinct CDR3 sequences, 15% detected once. The sequenced sample consisted of whole blood. These receptors all come from an adult who was a healthcare worker with PCR-confirmed SARS-CoV-2 infection or an uninfected control (not recorded which). Both conserved end residues are part of each CDR3. The D gene is left open where the match is weak. Expanded clones are given a class, and other clones once, few, many or no size at all.

>TRBJ2-1|NA|few|TRBV6-2/TRBV6-3
CASSNRFDSEFF
TGTGCCAGCAGTAACAGGTTCGATTCAGAGTTCTTC
>TRBJ2-1|NA|few|TRBV11-2
CASSPRGFEQFF
TGTGCCAGCAGCCCTCGGGGCTTCGAGCAGTTCTTC
>TRBJ1-1|TRBD1|few|TRBV18
CASSPGQDGTEAFF
TGTGCCAGCTCACCGGGACAGGACGGGACTGAAGCTTTCTTT
>TRBJ1-1|NA|NA|TRBV25-1
CASTDSTVPNTEAFF
TGTGCCAGCACGGACTCGACAGTACCGAACACTGAAGCTTTCTTT
>TRBJ1-1|NA|few|TRBV12-2
CASRLWLNTSGTEAFF
TGTGCAAGTCGCTTGTGGTTGAACACCTCGGGAACTGAAGCTTTCTTT
>TRBJ2-3|NA|many|TRBV7-9
CASSQSGAEQYF
TGTGCCAGCAGCCAGTCTGGGGCGGAGCAGTATTTT
>TRBJ2-5|NA|NA|TRBV12-3/TRBV12-4
CASSLPGTGETQYF
TGTGCCAGCAGTCTCCCAGGGACTGGAGAGACCCAGTACTTC
>TRBJ1-1|NA|NA|TRBV28
CASSFRLNTEAFF
TGTGCCAGCAGTTTCAGGTTGAACACTGAAGCTTTCTTT
>TRBJ1-5|NA|many|TRBV28
CASSLLSGPYQPQHF
TGTGCCAGCAGTTTACTGTCCGGACCCTATCAGCCCCAGCATTTT
>TRBJ2-2|NA|few|TRBV28
CASTSRDTGELFF
TGTGCCAGCACAAGTCGAGACACCGGGGAGCTGTTTTTT
>TRBJ2-1|NA|few|TRBV18
CASSPIQSGNEQFF
TGTGCCAGCTCACCAATTCAGTCGGGGAACGAGCAGTTCTTC
>TRBJ1-2|NA|NA|TRBV5-4
CASSPDTNYGYTF
TGTGCCAGCAGCCCCGACACTAACTATGGCTACACCTTC
>TRBJ1-1|NA|NA|TRBV29-1
CSVGQVGKAFF
TGCAGCGTTGGGCAGGTGGGGAAAGCTTTCTTT
>TRBJ2-7|TRBD2|many|TRBV20-1
CSARGLAGDEQYF
TGCAGTGCTAGAGGACTAGCGGGGGACGAGCAGTACTTC
>TRBJ1-4|NA|many|TRBV4-1
CASSQGSGIATNEKLFF
TGCGCCAGCAGCCAAGGATCGGGGATCGCGACTAATGAAAAACTGTTTTTT
>TRBJ2-2|TRBD2|NA|TRBV4-3
CASSQETSGRVGELFF
TGCGCCAGCAGCCAAGAGACCAGCGGGAGGGTCGGGGAGCTGTTTTTT
>TRBJ2-2|NA|many|TRBV28
CASSRTYTGELFF
TGTGCCAGCAGCAGGACCTACACCGGGGAGCTGTTTTTT
>TRBJ1-1|NA|few|TRBV6-1
CASSEMGTSKWGTEAFF
TGTGCCAGCAGTGAAATGGGGACCTCCAAGTGGGGCACTGAAGCTTTCTTT
>TRBJ2-3|TRBD1|NA|TRBV18
CASSRSGGEDTQYF
TGTGCCAGCTCACGGTCAGGGGGCGAAGATACGCAGTATTTT
>TRBJ2-7|NA|few|TRBV29-1
CSVEAGAYEQYF
TGCAGCGTTGAAGCAGGGGCCTACGAGCAGTACTTC